These 14 T cell receptor beta chains originate from one sample sequenced in a study of sequential checkpoint blockade in melanoma. The assay was immunoSEQ multiplex PCR, and TCRdb's table has in-frame clones only and misses some. Of 23,000 or so clones detected, 65% to 75% appear once; the ten largest clones hold under 20%. Treatment denoted: randomized to nivolumab then ipilimumab (arm A) or the reverse (arm B). The specimen was CD8+ T cells sorted from blood (inferred from file names), collected from a patient given nivolumab and ipilimumab in sequence. All receptors derive from a human donor with melanoma.

The J gene is TRBJ2-2, the V gene TRBV4-3; 7 nucleotides align to TRBD2. There are 14 residues in the CDR3. Trimming cost V 3 bases and J 3 bases; bases outside gene matches: 1. Per the germline V gene, CDR1 is LGHNA and CDR2 is YSLEER. CDR3 residues: CASSQGRDTGELFF. CDR3 DNA: TGCGCCAGCAGCCAGGGGAGGGACACCGGGGAGCTGTTTTTT.

V gene TRBV25-1 combines with J gene TRBJ1-6; TRBD1 aligns across 7 bases. The germline gives CDR1 MGHDK, CDR2 SYGVNS. The length of the CDR3 is 14 residues. V dropped 6 bases and J dropped 8; count of bases not matched to a gene: 7. CDR3 nucleotide sequence: TGTGCCAGCAGCCCGACAGGGTTTTATTCACCCCTCCACTTT. Translation: CASSPTGFYSPLHF.

This clone occurred a few times. This chain joins TRBV7-9 and TRBJ2-7; TRBD1 agrees at 7 bases. J gave up 2 bases and V 6 bases, and 4 bases lay outside the gene matches. Germline values: CDR1 SEHNR, CDR2 FQNEAQ (reference sequence). This CDR3 comprises 13 residues. CDR3 in DNA: TGTGCCAGCAGTTGGACAGGTACCTACGAGCAGTACGTC. Its translation: CASSWTGTYEQYV.

This clone was detected only once. The chain is built from TRBV6-5 and TRBJ1-5, with D uncertain. V was shortened by 0 bases and J by 4 bases, with 7 bases between the two germline ends. The CDR3 totals 14 residues. Germline V gene data show CDR1 as MNHEY and CDR2 as SVGAGI. CDR3 sequence (DNA): TGTGCCAGCAGTTACTCTGGGAGGAATCAGCCCCAGCATTTT. Protein sequence: CASSYSGRNQPQHF.

V usage is TRBV7-8 and J usage is TRBJ2-2, with D hard to call. This CDR3 is built from 13 residues. The V gene's germline CDR1 is SGHVS and CDR2 FQNEAQ. Trimming cost V 5 bases and J 6 bases, with 10 bases left between them. The DNA of the CDR3 is TGTGCCAGCAGCAACCCCTCGGCCGGGGAGCTGTTTTTT. Translating gives CASSNPSAGELFF.

This sequence joins TRBV9 and TRBJ1-2, with TRBD1 as a possible D gene (6 bases). Looked up from germline, CDR1 is SGDLS and CDR2 is YYNGEE. Trimming removed 2 bases from V and 3 bases from J, with 17 bases in between. This CDR3 spans 16 amino acids. The CDR3 region is CASSVSPSQGYYGYTF. The CDR3 nucleotides are TGTGCCAGCAGCGTTTCCCCATCTCAGGGGTACTATGGCTACACCTTC.

The J gene is TRBJ2-2, the V gene TRBV4-1, with D perhaps matching TRBD1 (5 bases). Deletions cut 1 base from V and 7 bases from J, with 16 bases between. Per the germline V gene, CDR1 is MGHRA and CDR2 is YSYEKL. CDR3 length: 16 residues. The CDR3 here is CASSQVPLSRGGELFF. In DNA form, the CDR3 reads TGCGCCAGCAGCCAAGTCCCCCTGAGTAGGGGCGGGGAGCTGTTTTTT.

V gene TRBV6-6 combines with J gene TRBJ1-1; D is perhaps TRBD1 (6 bases). The CDR3 consists of 14 residues. Germline CDR1 reads MNHNY; CDR2 reads SVGAGI (reference sequence). V was cut by 6 bases and J by 0 bases, with 11 bases left in between. CDR3 nucleotides: TGTGCCAGCAGCCCGACAGGCATGAACACTGAAGCTTTCTTT. Amino acid sequence: CASSPTGMNTEAFF.

About this clone: A junction boundary mismatches the germline segment, possibly from a read error. The chain joins TRBV7-9 to TRBJ2-7, with a tentative D call TRBD1 (6 bases). This CDR3 spans 15 amino acids. CDR1 and CDR2 (germline): SEHNR, FQNEAQ (reference sequence). CDR3: CASSQGPTGNYEQYF. The CDR3 region has the DNA TGCGCCAGCAGCCAAGGGCCTACAGGGAACTACGAGCAGTACTTC.

This clone was detected only a few times. The genes are TRBV7-6 and TRBJ2-7; D perhaps matches TRBD2 (5 bases). V was clipped by 5 bases and J by 0 bases, with 14 bases between them. The CDR3 has 15 residues. Germline CDR1 SGHVS, CDR2 FNYEAQ. The DNA for the CDR3 is TGTGCCAGCAGCCCATTCTACGGGGACTCCTACGAGCAGTACTTC. It is translated as CASSPFYGDSYEQYF.

The V call is TRBV11-2, the J call TRBJ1-3; 7 bases are a match to TRBD1. The CDR3 is 14 residues long. Germline V lookup: CDR1 SGHAT, CDR2 FQNNGV. The trim removed 8 bases at V and 4 bases at J, leaving 8 bases unmatched. The CDR3 DNA reads as TGTGCCAGCGCCATAGGGGGCGGGGGAAACACCATATATTTT. Translated, it gives CASAIGGGGNTIYF.

J is TRBJ1-1 and V is TRBV5-6; maybe TRBD1 (6 bases). The CDR3 loop spans 17 amino acids. Trimming took off 3 bases at V and 1 base at J, with 19 bases between the two ends. The germline CDR1 and CDR2 sequences are SGHDT and YYEEEE. The chain's CDR3 is CASSSTGLLAENTEAFF. The CDR3 nucleotides are TGTGCCAGCAGCTCAACAGGGCTCCTGGCGGAGAACACTGAAGCTTTCTTT.

This clone is labeled medium-sized. This chain connects TRBV7-8 to TRBJ1-2; D unresolved. V was clipped by 1 base and J by 4 bases, with 10 bases between them. Looked up from germline, CDR1 is SGHVS and CDR2 is FQNEAQ. The CDR3 is 14 residues long. CDR3 coding DNA: TGTGCCAGCAGCTTAGGGAGAGGTTTCTATGGCTACACCTTC. This translates into CASSLGRGFYGYTF.

The chain has TRBV7-9 and TRBJ2-3; TRBD2 matches 11 bases. V was clipped by 5 bases and J by 5 bases; unmatched bases: 6. This CDR3 spans 15 amino acids. The V gene's germline CDR1 is SEHNR and CDR2 FQNEAQ (reference sequence). The CDR3 spells CASSKLAGVRDTQYF. CDR3 bases: TGTGCCAGCAGCAAACTAGCGGGGGTCAGAGATACGCAGTATTTT.